This T cell receptor beta chain came from a study of blood T cell repertoires in COVID-19. Study summary: PBMCs, B-cell-depleted T cells, or T cells provided the cDNA or gDNA that made up the material.

Recruitment covered fewer than 25 US areas and drew participants whose ages spanned about 18 to 95 years. The study assigned cohorts using participant-reported clinical history. Study processing details: Reference gene primers were amplified, and this amplification served to estimate nucleated cell counts. TCRdb's table, derived via immunoSEQ multiplex PCR, lists solely in-frame clones and lacks some. The DNA gave D and trimming, while V, J and clone size come from that table. The sample contains approximately 200,000 clones, 80% to 90% of which appear only once. This CDR3 region has 14 residues. The germline V gene has CDR1 MNHNS and CDR2 SASEGT. With 2 bases removed from V and 11 bases from J, the gap between germline ends came to 18 bases.

The chain joins TRBV6-1 to TRBJ1-1; possibly TRBD1 for D (5 bases). This receptor was obtained from a man younger than 45 who had recovered from COVID-19. The sequencing sample was made of PBMCs or T cells enriched from blood (not recorded which). The CDR3 spells CASSERGTGGTAFF. CDR3 sequence (DNA): TGTGCCAGCAGTGAACGCGGCACAGGCGGGACGGCTTTCTTT.